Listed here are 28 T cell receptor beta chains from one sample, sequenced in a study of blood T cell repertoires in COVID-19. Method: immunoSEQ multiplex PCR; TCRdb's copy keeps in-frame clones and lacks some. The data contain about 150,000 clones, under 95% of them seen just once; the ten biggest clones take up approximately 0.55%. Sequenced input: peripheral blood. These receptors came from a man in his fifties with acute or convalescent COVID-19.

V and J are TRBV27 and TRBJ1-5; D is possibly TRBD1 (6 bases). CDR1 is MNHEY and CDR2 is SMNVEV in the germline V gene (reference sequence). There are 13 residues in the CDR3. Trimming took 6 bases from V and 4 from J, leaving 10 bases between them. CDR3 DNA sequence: TGTGCCAGCAGCCGGACAGAAAATCAGCCCCAGCATTTT. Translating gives CASSRTENQPQHF.

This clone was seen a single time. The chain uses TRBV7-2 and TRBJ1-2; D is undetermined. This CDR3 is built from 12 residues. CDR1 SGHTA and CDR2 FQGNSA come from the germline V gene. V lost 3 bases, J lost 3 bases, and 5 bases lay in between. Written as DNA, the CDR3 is TGTGCCAGCAGCTTCAGTGACTATGGCTACACCTTC. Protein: CASSFSDYGYTF.

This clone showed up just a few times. This CDR3 is CASSLGQGIDTQYF. The CDR3 bases are TGTGCCAGCAGCTTAGGACAGGGGATAGATACGCAGTATTTT. The chain links TRBV7-3 to TRBJ2-3; 9 bases map to TRBD1. V lost 2 bases to trimming and J lost 5 bases; unmatched junction nucleotides: 2. Germline V gives CDR1 SGHTA, CDR2 FQGTGA. This CDR3 spans 14 amino acids.

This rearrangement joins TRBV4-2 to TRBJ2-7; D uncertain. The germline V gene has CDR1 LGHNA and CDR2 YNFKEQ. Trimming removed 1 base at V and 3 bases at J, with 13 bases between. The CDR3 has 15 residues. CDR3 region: CASSQAYQSLYEQYF. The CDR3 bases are TGTGCCAGCAGCCAAGCATACCAGTCCCTCTACGAGCAGTACTTC.

CDR3: CASSQDLPGYGYTF. The CDR3 bases are TGTGCCAGCAGCCAAGACCTCCCGGGATATGGCTACACCTTC. The chain links TRBV14 to TRBJ1-2, with D unresolved. Germline V gene sequence: CDR1 SGHDN, CDR2 FVKESK. This CDR3 is 14 amino acids long. Trimming removed 0 bases at V and 5 bases at J, with 10 bases between.

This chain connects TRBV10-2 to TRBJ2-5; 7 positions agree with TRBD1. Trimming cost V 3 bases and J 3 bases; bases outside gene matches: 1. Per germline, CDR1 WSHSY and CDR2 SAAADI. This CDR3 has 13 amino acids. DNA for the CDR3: TGCGCCAGCAGTGAAACAGGGGAAGAGACCCAGTACTTC. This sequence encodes CASSETGEETQYF.

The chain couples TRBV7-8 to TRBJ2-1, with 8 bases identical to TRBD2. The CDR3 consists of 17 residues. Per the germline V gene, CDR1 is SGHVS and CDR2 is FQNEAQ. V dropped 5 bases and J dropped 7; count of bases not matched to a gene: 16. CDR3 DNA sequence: TGTGCCAGCAGCCTTACTAACTCCGGGAGGGCCGAAAATGAGCAGTTCTTC. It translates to CASSLTNSGRAENEQFF.

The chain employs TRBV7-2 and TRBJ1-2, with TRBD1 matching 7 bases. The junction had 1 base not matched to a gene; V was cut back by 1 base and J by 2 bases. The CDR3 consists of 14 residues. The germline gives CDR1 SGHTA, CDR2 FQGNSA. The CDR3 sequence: CASSLGRGNYGYTF. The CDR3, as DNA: TGTGCCAGCAGCTTAGGCAGGGGGAACTATGGCTACACCTTC.

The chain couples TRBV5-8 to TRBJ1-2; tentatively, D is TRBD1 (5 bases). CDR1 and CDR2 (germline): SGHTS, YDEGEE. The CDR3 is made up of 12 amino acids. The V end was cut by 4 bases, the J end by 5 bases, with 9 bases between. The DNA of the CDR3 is TGTGCCAGCAGCCCCCAGGGTTATGGCTACACCTTC. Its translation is CASSPQGYGYTF.

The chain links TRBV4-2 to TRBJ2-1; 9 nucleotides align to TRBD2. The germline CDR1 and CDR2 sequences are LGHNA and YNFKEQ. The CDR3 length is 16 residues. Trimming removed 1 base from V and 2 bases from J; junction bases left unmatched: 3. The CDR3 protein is CASSQVSGGTYNEQFF. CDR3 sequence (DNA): TGTGCCAGCAGCCAAGTAAGCGGGGGGACCTACAATGAGCAGTTCTTC.

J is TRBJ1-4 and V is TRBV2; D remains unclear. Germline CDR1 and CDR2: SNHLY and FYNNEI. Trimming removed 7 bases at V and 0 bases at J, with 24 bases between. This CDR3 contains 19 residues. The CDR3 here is CASTEVLPSASATNEKLFF. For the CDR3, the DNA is TGTGCCAGCACTGAGGTTCTGCCCAGCGCCTCTGCAACTAATGAAAAACTGTTTTTT. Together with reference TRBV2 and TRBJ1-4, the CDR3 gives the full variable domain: EPEVTQTPSHQVTQMGQEVILRCVPISNHLYFYWYRQILGQKVEFLVSFYNNEISEKSEIFDDQFSVERPDGSNFTLKIRSTKLEDSAMYFCASTEVLPSASATNEKLFFGSGTQLSVL.

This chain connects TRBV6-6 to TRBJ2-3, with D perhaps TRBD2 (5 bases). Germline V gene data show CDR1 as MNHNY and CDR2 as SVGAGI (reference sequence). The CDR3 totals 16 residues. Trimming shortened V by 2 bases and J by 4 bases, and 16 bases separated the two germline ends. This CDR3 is CASSYALWELADTQYF. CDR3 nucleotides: TGTGCCAGCAGTTACGCATTGTGGGAACTAGCAGATACGCAGTATTTT.

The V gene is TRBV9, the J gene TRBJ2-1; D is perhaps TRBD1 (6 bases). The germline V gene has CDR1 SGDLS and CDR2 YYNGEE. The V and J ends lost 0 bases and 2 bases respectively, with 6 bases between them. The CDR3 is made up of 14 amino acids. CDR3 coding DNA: TGTGCCAGCAGCGTAGGGGACACCTACAATGAGCAGTTCTTC. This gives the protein CASSVGDTYNEQFF.

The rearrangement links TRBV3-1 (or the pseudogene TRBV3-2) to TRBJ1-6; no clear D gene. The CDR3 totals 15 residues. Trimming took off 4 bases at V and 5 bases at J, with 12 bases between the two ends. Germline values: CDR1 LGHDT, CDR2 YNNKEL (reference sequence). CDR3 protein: CASSPREGNNSPLHF. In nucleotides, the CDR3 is TGTGCCAGCAGCCCCCGGGAAGGGAATAATTCACCCCTCCACTTT.

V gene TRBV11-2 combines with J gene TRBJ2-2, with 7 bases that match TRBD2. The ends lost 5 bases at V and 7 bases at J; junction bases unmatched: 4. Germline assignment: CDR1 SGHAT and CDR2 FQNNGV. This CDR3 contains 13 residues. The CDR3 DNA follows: TGTGCCAGCAGCGTCGGGGGGAACGGGGAGCTGTTTTTT. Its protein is CASSVGGNGELFF.

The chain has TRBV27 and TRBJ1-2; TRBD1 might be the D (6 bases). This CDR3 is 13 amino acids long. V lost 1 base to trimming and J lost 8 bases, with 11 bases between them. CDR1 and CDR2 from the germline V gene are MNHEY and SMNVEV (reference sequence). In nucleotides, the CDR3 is TGTGCCAGCAGTTTATTCGGGGGGCAAGGCTACACCTTC. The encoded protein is CASSLFGGQGYTF.

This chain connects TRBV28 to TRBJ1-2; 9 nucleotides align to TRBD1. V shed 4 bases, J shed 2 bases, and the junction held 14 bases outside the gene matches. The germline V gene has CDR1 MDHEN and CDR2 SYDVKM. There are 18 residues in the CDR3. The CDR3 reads CASSSPGQGVILNYGYTF. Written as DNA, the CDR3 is TGTGCCAGCAGTTCTCCGGGACAGGGAGTGATCCTCAACTATGGCTACACCTTC.

CDR3 amino acids: CASSGTGERADNYGYTF. DNA of the CDR3: TGTGCCAGCAGCGGAACAGGGGAGCGGGCTGATAACTATGGCTACACCTTC. The J gene is TRBJ1-2, the V gene TRBV9, with 7 bases that match TRBD1. CDR1 is SGDLS, CDR2 YYNGEE, per germline. After removal of 3 bases from V and 1 base from J, the junction contained 12 bases not matched to a gene. This CDR3 has 17 residues.

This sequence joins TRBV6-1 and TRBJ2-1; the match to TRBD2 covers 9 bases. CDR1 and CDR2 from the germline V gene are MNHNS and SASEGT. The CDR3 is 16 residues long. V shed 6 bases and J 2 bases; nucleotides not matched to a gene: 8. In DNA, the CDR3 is TGTGCCAGCAGGGAACCGGGACTAGCAACCTACAATGAGCAGTTCTTC. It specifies CASREPGLATYNEQFF.

The CDR3 loop reads CASKSGGNYGYTF. DNA of the CDR3: TGTGCCAGCAAATCGGGGGGAAACTATGGCTACACCTTC. The chain couples TRBV28 to TRBJ1-2, with a tentative D call TRBD1 (5 bases). CDR3 length: 13 residues. Germline V lookup: CDR1 MDHEN, CDR2 SYDVKM. V lost 7 bases and J 2 bases, leaving 11 bases between the germline ends.

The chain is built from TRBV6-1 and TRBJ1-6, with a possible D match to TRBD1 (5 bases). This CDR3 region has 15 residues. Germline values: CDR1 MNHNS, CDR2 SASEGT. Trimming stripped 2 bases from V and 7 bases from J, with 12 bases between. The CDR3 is CASSEIGGGNSPLHF. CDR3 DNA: TGTGCCAGCAGTGAAATCGGGGGTGGGAATTCACCCCTCCACTTT.

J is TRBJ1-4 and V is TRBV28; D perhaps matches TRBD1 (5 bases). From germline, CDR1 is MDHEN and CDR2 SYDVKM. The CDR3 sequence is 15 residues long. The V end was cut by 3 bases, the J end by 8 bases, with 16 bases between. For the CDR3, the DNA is TGTGCCAGCAGTTTCCTATCCGGGGGTAAAGAAAAACTGTTTTTT. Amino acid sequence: CASSFLSGGKEKLFF. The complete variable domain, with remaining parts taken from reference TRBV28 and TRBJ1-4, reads DVKVTQSSRYLVKRTGEKVFLECVQDMDHENMFWYRQDPGLGLRLIYFSYDVKMKEKGDIPEGYSVSREKKERFSLILESASTNQTSMYLCASSFLSGGKEKLFFGSGTQLSVL.

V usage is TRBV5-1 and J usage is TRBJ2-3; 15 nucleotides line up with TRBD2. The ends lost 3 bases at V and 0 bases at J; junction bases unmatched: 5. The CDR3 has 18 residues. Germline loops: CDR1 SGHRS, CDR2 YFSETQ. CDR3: CASSYSGLAGGSTDTQYF. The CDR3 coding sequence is TGCGCCAGCAGCTACTCGGGACTAGCGGGAGGCAGCACAGATACGCAGTATTTT.

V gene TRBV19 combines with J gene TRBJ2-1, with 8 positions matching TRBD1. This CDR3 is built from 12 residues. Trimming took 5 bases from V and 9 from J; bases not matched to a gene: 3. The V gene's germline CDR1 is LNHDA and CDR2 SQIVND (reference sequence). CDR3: CASSGQGGEQFF. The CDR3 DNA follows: TGTGCCAGTAGTGGACAGGGTGGTGAGCAGTTCTTC.

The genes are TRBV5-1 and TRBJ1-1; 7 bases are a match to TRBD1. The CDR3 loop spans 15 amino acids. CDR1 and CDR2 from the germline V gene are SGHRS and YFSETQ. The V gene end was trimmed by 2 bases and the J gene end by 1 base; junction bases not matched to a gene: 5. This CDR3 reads CASSLIGQANTEAFF. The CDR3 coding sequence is TGCGCCAGCAGCTTAATCGGACAGGCGAACACTGAAGCTTTCTTT.

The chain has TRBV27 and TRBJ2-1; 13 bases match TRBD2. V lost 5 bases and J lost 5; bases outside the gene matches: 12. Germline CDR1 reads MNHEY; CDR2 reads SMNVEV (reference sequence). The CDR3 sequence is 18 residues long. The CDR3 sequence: CASSPIAWTSGSHNEQFF. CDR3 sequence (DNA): TGTGCCAGCAGTCCTATCGCCTGGACTAGCGGGAGCCACAATGAGCAGTTCTTC.

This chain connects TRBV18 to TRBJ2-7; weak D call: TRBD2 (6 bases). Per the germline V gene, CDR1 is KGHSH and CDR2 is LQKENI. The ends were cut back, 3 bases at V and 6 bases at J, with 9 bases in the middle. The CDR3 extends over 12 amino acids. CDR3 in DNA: TGTGCCAGCTCACCCGGGAGTTCCGAGCAGTACTTC. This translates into CASSPGSSEQYF. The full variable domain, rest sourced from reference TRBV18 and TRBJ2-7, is NAGVMQNPRHLVRRRGQEARLRCSPMKGHSHVYWYRQLPEEGLKFMVYLQKENIIDESGMPKERFSAEFPKEGPSILRIQQVVRGDSAAYFCASSPGSSEQYFGPGTRLTVT.

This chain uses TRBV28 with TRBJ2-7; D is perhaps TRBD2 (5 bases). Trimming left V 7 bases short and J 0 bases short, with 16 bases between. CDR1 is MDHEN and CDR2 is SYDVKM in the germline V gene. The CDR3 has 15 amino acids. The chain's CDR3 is CASISRERSSYEQYF. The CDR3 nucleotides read TGTGCCAGCATATCTCGGGAAAGGAGCTCCTACGAGCAGTACTTC.